This T cell receptor beta chain stems from a study of beta chain features in type 1 diabetes. Whole-study results and caveats: Across all four CD4+ subsets, people with type 1 diabetes showed modestly shorter TCRB CDR3s.

Reverse transcribing all isolated RNA meant expressed TCRB transcripts were sequenced. Here immunoSEQ multiplex PCR was the method, and the copy in TCRdb shows in-frame clones only, minus some. The sample has 250,000 to 300,000 clones; approximately 8.1% are singletons. Unmatched junction bases numbered 4, after V lost 5 bases and J lost 1 base. Germline CDR1 LNHDA, CDR2 SQIVND (reference sequence). This CDR3 comprises 14 residues. This clone was observed a handful of times. The antigen remains undetermined. The receptor comes from a woman between 18 and 29 years old in good health. Sequenced input: central memory CD4+ T cells from blood. This chain uses TRBV19 with TRBJ2-5; 7 bases are a match to TRBD1. The CDR3 loop is CASSGGQLQETQYF. CDR3 sequence (DNA): TGTGCCAGTAGTGGGGGACAGCTCCAAGAGACCCAGTACTTC.